The 26 T cell receptor beta chains presented below share a single source sample, sequenced in a study of T cells after yellow fever vaccination. TCRdb fed the 5' RACE reads into MiXCR, producing one record per CDR3 protein. There are around 26,000 distinct CDR3 sequences in the sample; 3.4% occur only once, and approximately 0.94% lies in the top ten. Sequencing used PBMCs, either bulk or a sorted T-cell subset (CD4+, CD8+, memory, or dextramer-sorted; not recorded which), obtained around 45 days after the first yellow fever vaccination. The receptor set was obtained from a man aged 18 to 29 who received the YFV17D yellow fever vaccine.

This clonotype was seen ten or more times. The chain joins TRBV12-3 or TRBV12-4 to TRBJ1-1; weak D call: TRBD1 (5 bases). CDR3 length: 14 amino acids. V was pared by 4 bases and J by 1 base, with 10 bases between. CDR3 sequence: CASSYNRRNTEAFF. The CDR3 region has the DNA TGTGCCAGCAGTTATAACAGGCGGAACACTGAAGCTTTCTTT.

In its sample, this clonotype was seen many times. The chain combines TRBV5-1 with TRBJ1-2, with 7 bases identical to TRBD1. J gave up 7 bases and V 3 bases, and 12 bases lay outside the gene matches. The CDR3 covers 15 residues. Germline V gene data show CDR1 as SGHRS and CDR2 as YFSETQ. CDR3 sequence (DNA): TGCGCCAGCAGCTATTGGGAAGGACAGGCCGGTGGCTACACCTTC. Translated, it gives CASSYWEGQAGGYTF.

This clonotype has a count of ten or more. J is TRBJ2-5 and V is TRBV12-3 or TRBV12-4; D is unclear. This CDR3 region has 13 residues. Between the trimmed V and J ends, which lost 4 bases and 7 bases, there was a span of 13 bases. CDR3 region: CASSSHSVGTQYF. For the CDR3, the DNA is TGTGCCAGCAGTTCTCATTCTGTAGGGACCCAGTACTTC.

The sample holds many counts of this clonotype. The junction does not match germline at one end; this may be a read error. V is TRBV20-1 and J is TRBJ2-7; 8 nucleotides match TRBD2. The CDR3 totals 13 residues. Germline assignment: CDR1 DFQATT and CDR2 SNEGSKA (reference sequence). In DNA, the CDR3 is TGCAGCGCTAGCCGCGGGGGGTGGAGCGAGCAGTACTTC. Its translation: CSASRGGWSEQYF.

This clonotype was counted many times. The chain carries TRBV5-1 and TRBJ2-1; 7 nucleotides match TRBD1. After removal of 1 base from V and 4 bases from J, the junction contained 5 bases not matched to a gene. This CDR3 region has 15 residues. In germline, CDR1 is SGHRS, CDR2 YFSETQ. The DNA of the CDR3 is TGCGCCAGCAGCTTGTTCGGGACAGTTTACAATGAGCAGTTCTTC. Protein sequence: CASSLFGTVYNEQFF.

This clonotype was seen at least ten times. This chain connects TRBV2 to TRBJ2-3; 7 positions match TRBD1. Germline V gene sequence: CDR1 SNHLY, CDR2 FYNNEI. V was pared by 6 bases and J by 0 bases, with 9 bases of the junction left unmatched. The length of the CDR3 is 16 residues. This CDR3 is CASRLGDRDSTDTQYF. The CDR3 DNA is TGTGCCAGCAGACTCGGAGACAGGGATAGCACAGATACGCAGTATTTT.

This clonotype has a count of ten or more. V usage is TRBV5-1 and J usage is TRBJ2-1; D unclear. Germline CDR1 and CDR2: SGHRS and YFSETQ. The V and J ends lost 6 bases and 5 bases respectively, with 6 bases between them. The CDR3 has 11 residues. This CDR3 is CASIANNEQFF. CDR3 DNA: TGCGCCAGCATTGCCAACAATGAGCAGTTCTTC.

This clonotype was picked up many times. The DNA of the CDR3 is TGCGCCAGCACTCCCGGGACTAGCGGGCCTGGTACGCAGTATTTT. Its protein product is CASTPGTSGPGTQYF. This chain links TRBV4-1 with TRBJ2-3, with 12 bases matching TRBD2. V was pared by 7 bases and J by 8 bases, with 10 bases of the junction left unmatched. This CDR3 region has 15 residues. Looked up from germline, CDR1 is MGHRA and CDR2 is YSYEKL.

The table lists this clonotype with many counts. The CDR3 reads CSARASGQGAGQPQHF. CDR3 DNA: TGCAGTGCTAGAGCTTCGGGACAGGGGGCGGGCCAGCCCCAGCATTTT. The chain joins TRBV20-1 to TRBJ1-5; TRBD1 aligns across 12 bases. The CDR3 is 16 residues long. The V gene's germline CDR1 is DFQATT and CDR2 SNEGSKA (reference sequence). Losses at the gene ends were 1 base for V and 7 bases for J; bases not matched to a gene: 8.

This clonotype appeared many times. The V gene is TRBV20-1, the J gene TRBJ2-3; no firm D call. Trimming removed 7 bases at V and 4 bases at J, with 12 bases between. Germline V gives CDR1 DFQATT, CDR2 SNEGSKA (reference sequence). This CDR3 has 12 amino acids. In DNA form, the CDR3 reads TGCAGTGTAATAAGAGGTTCAGATACGCAGTATTTT. Translating gives CSVIRGSDTQYF.

This clonotype was picked up many times. This chain links TRBV20-1 with TRBJ2-7, with 8 bases matching TRBD2. This CDR3 is built from 14 residues. The ends lost 0 bases at V and 6 bases at J; junction bases unmatched: 7. Germline CDR1 DFQATT, CDR2 SNEGSKA (reference sequence). The CDR3 reads CSARDRGGGSEQYV. Here the CDR3 DNA reads TGCAGTGCTAGAGACCGGGGGGGAGGGAGCGAGCAGTACGTC.

This clonotype was seen repeatedly, ten times or more. V is TRBV5-1 and J is TRBJ1-5; the D gene is possibly TRBD1 (5 bases). Trimming left V 4 bases short and J 1 base short, with 12 bases between. This CDR3 spans 15 amino acids. The germline V gene encodes CDR1 SGHRS and CDR2 YFSETQ. The CDR3 sequence is CASSPGDGSNQPQHF. The CDR3 nucleotides are TGCGCCAGCAGCCCTGGGGACGGAAGCAATCAGCCCCAGCATTTT.

By sample share, this clonotype is medium-sized. The chain employs TRBV5-6 and TRBJ2-5; maybe TRBD1 (6 bases). The germline V gene has CDR1 SGHDT and CDR2 YYEEEE. The V end lost 2 bases, the J end lost 4 bases, and 12 bases lay between the germline ends. The CDR3 covers 14 residues. CDR3 sequence: CASSFKQGGETQYF. In DNA, the CDR3 is TGTGCCAGCAGCTTCAAACAGGGCGGAGAGACCCAGTACTTC.

This clonotype was picked up many times. The CDR3 DNA sequence: TGTGCCAGCAGCTTGATTTTGGGAAATGAGCAGTTCTTC. Amino acids: CASSLILGNEQFF. The rearrangement uses TRBV5-5 and TRBJ2-1; no clear D. The V end lost 1 base, the J end lost 7 bases, and 9 bases lay between the germline ends. Germline V CDR1 and CDR2: SGHKS, YYEKEE (reference sequence). The CDR3 totals 13 residues.

This clonotype was seen at least ten times. J is TRBJ1-6 and V is TRBV10-3; maybe TRBD1 (6 bases). The CDR3 is 12 amino acids. Germline CDR1 and CDR2: ENHRY and SYGVKD. V dropped 5 bases and J dropped 10 bases, with 9 bases sitting between them. CDR3 nucleotides: TGTGCCATCAGTTCAGGGGACTCACCCCTCCACTTT. Its translation is CAISSGDSPLHF.

Many counts were recorded for this clonotype. The V call is TRBV4-1, the J call TRBJ2-3; TRBD2 matches 8 bases. The ends lost 2 bases at V and 0 bases at J; junction bases unmatched: 4. The CDR3 runs 16 residues. The germline gives CDR1 MGHRA, CDR2 YSYEKL. CDR3 region: CASSQRGGASTDTQYF. CDR3 in DNA: TGCGCCAGCAGCCAACGGGGGGGAGCTAGCACAGATACGCAGTATTTT.

This clonotype was seen ten or more times. The CDR3 spells CASSSGLAGGFFYEQYF. CDR3 sequence (DNA): TGTGCCAGCAGTTCTGGACTAGCGGGGGGATTTTTTTACGAGCAGTACTTC. J is TRBJ2-7 and V is TRBV12-3 or TRBV12-4; 14 bases align to TRBD2. With 4 bases clipped from V and 4 bases from J, the junction kept 9 bases outside the gene matches. This CDR3 contains 17 residues.

This clonotype was recorded at least ten times. This chain uses TRBV4-1 with TRBJ2-2; maybe TRBD2 (7 bases). Germline V CDR1 and CDR2: MGHRA, YSYEKL. The CDR3 is 16 residues long. The V gene lost 4 bases and the J gene lost 7 bases, with 19 bases spanning the gap. The CDR3 reads CASSPLNGGHYGELFF. The CDR3 DNA follows: TGCGCCAGCAGCCCCCTTAACGGGGGGCATTACGGGGAGCTGTTTTTT.

At least ten counts were recorded for this clonotype. The V and J genes are TRBV19 and TRBJ1-4, with D maybe TRBD1 (6 bases). Germline V gives CDR1 LNHDA, CDR2 SQIVND (reference sequence). V gave up 6 bases and J gave up 5 bases, with 19 bases separating them. The CDR3 spans 16 residues. CDR3 region: CASSAARTEGNEKLFF. CDR3 coding DNA: TGTGCCAGTAGCGCCGCGCGGACAGAGGGGAATGAAAAACTGTTTTTT.

This clonotype was detected ten times or more. The V gene is TRBV25-1, the J gene TRBJ2-5, with D uncertain. Germline loops: CDR1 MGHDK, CDR2 SYGVNS. The V gene lost 1 base and the J gene lost 3 bases, with 6 bases spanning the gap. The CDR3 covers 13 residues. The CDR3 region has the DNA TGTGCCAGCAGTGAATTAACGGAAGAGACCCAGTACTTC. Encoded protein: CASSELTEETQYF.

This clonotype has ten or more counts. The rearrangement joins TRBV5-1 to TRBJ2-7, with D possibly matching TRBD1 (5 bases). The CDR3 is 14 residues long. Per the germline V gene, CDR1 is SGHRS and CDR2 is YFSETQ. V lost 0 bases and J 1 base, leaving 8 bases between the germline ends. This CDR3 is CASSLGDSSYEQYF. The CDR3 DNA sequence: TGCGCCAGCAGCTTGGGTGACAGTTCCTACGAGCAGTACTTC.

The genes are TRBV5-6 and TRBJ2-5, with D perhaps assigned TRBD1 or TRBD2 (5 bases each). V was clipped by 4 bases and J by 4 bases, with 11 bases between them. Germline V CDR1 and CDR2: SGHDT, YYEEEE. The CDR3 has 13 amino acids. The CDR3 spells CASSLSGPETQYF. Here the CDR3 DNA reads TGTGCCAGCAGCCTCTCGGGGCCAGAGACCCAGTACTTC.

This clonotype has a handful of counts. The V gene is TRBV13, the J gene TRBJ2-5; TRBD2 matches 13 bases. Trimming cost V 1 base and J 4 bases; bases outside gene matches: 3. CDR3 size: 16 residues. Germline V lookup: CDR1 PRHDT, CDR2 FYEKMQ (reference sequence). The CDR3 region is CASSLVRTSGGETQYF. The CDR3 nucleotides are TGTGCCAGCAGCTTAGTGAGGACTAGCGGGGGAGAGACCCAGTACTTC.

This clonotype came up many times. For the CDR3, the DNA is TGTGCCAGCAGTACCCAGGGGGTGTATCAGCCCCAGCATTTT. Encoded protein: CASSTQGVYQPQHF. V usage is TRBV12-3 or TRBV12-4 and J usage is TRBJ1-5; TRBD1 aligns across 7 bases. The trim removed 5 bases at V and 5 bases at J, leaving 6 bases unmatched. CDR3 length: 14 residues.

In its sample, this clonotype was seen many times. This chain links TRBV7-2 with TRBJ2-3; possible D gene TRBD1, 6 bases. Germline CDR1 SGHTA, CDR2 FQGNSA. This CDR3 has 14 residues. Trimming removed 1 base from V and 4 bases from J, with 9 bases in between. Here the CDR3 reads CASSLVEGADTQYF. The DNA of the CDR3 is TGTGCCAGCAGCTTAGTCGAGGGGGCAGATACGCAGTATTTT.

This clonotype was seen many times. The J gene is TRBJ2-3, the V gene TRBV5-1; D might be TRBD1 or TRBD2, each matching 5 bases. CDR1 SGHRS and CDR2 YFSETQ come from the germline V gene. The germline V and J ends were trimmed by 0 bases and 4 bases, with 9 bases remaining between them. The CDR3 extends over 14 amino acids. CDR3 sequence reads: CASSLGGVPDTQYF. The DNA of the CDR3 is TGCGCCAGCAGCTTGGGAGGGGTTCCAGATACGCAGTATTTT. The variable domain in full, with the rest retrieved from reference TRBV5-1 and TRBJ2-3, is KAGVTQTPRYLIKTRGQQVTLSCSPISGHRSVSWYQQTPGQGLQFLFEYFSETQRNKGNFPGRFSGRQFSNSRSEMNVSTLELGDSALYLCASSLGGVPDTQYFGPGTRLTVL.